A selection of T cell receptor beta chains follows, all from one sample in a study of cytomegalovirus exposure and HLA in healthy donors. Method: immunoSEQ multiplex PCR; TCRdb's copy keeps in-frame clones and lacks some. Of 150,000 to 200,000 clones in the sample, roughly 8.7% were seen once. The sequenced material came from PBMCs. These receptors came from a woman aged 25 to 39 in good health and CMV-seropositive. Both conserved end residues are part of each CDR3. A D gene is named only where the DNA matches it firmly. Clone size, where shown, is once, few, many, or a class for clones that have expanded.

D: TRBD1; J: TRBJ2-1; V: TRBV5-1; size: -; DNA: TGCGCCAGCAGCTTGAGACAGGGGGTTGTGAATGAGCAGTTCTTC; CDR3: CASSLRQGVVNEQFF
D: -; J: TRBJ2-4; V: TRBV2; size: -; DNA: TGTGCCAGCAGGCTACAGGGATTATTAGCCAAAAACATTCAGTACTTC; CDR3: CASRLQGLLAKNIQYF
D: -; J: TRBJ1-1; V: TRBV6-5; size: few; DNA: TGTGCCAGCAGGGGGACTGTTGGTGAAGCTTTCTTT; CDR3: CASRGTVGEAFF
D: TRBD1; J: TRBJ1-1; V: TRBV23-1; size: few; DNA: TGCGCCAGCAGTCACCGGGACAGGGAAGTGAACACTGAAGCTTTCTTT; CDR3: CASSHRDREVNTEAFF
D: -; J: TRBJ2-7; V: TRBV5-1; size: few; DNA: TGCGCCAGCAGATCGGCGGCGGGACTCTCCTACGAGCAGTACTTC; CDR3: CASRSAAGLSYEQYF
D: -; J: TRBJ2-7; V: TRBV5-1; size: -; DNA: TGCGCCAGCAGCTTGGTGGCGGGAAGCTCCTACGAGCAGTACTTC; CDR3: CASSLVAGSSYEQYF
D: TRBD2; J: TRBJ2-7; V: TRBV27; size: -; DNA: TGTGCCAGCAGTTTAAAGCCTAGCGGGACCTACGAGCAGTACTTC; CDR3: CASSLKPSGTYEQYF
D: TRBD2; J: TRBJ2-5; V: TRBV30; size: -; DNA: TGTGCCTGGAGCCACCTGGGACTAGCGGGAGGGCGAGAGACCCAGTACTTC; CDR3: CAWSHLGLAGGRETQYF
D: TRBD1; J: TRBJ2-7; V: TRBV5-5; size: -; DNA: TGTGCCAGCAGCTTGGGGGCCGGTCTAGACAGGGTTGCCTGGGGGTACGAGCAGTACTTC; CDR3: CASSLGAGLDRVAWGYEQYF
D: -; J: TRBJ2-6; V: TRBV5-1; size: few; DNA: TGCGCCAGCAGCTTGCTCCCCTCTGGGGCCAACGTCCTGACTTTC; CDR3: CASSLLPSGANVLTF
D: -; J: TRBJ2-5; V: TRBV11-2; size: -; DNA: TGTGCCAGCAGCAAGGGGGTGGAAGAGACCCAGTACTTC; CDR3: CASSKGVEETQYF
D: -; J: TRBJ1-5; V: TRBV2; size: few; DNA: TGTGCCAGCACCCCCTTTGGGGGGAAGAACTTGGGCAATCAGCCCCAGCATTTT; CDR3: CASTPFGGKNLGNQPQHF
D: TRBD1; J: TRBJ1-2; V: TRBV7-6; size: -; DNA: TGTGCCAGCAGCTTAGCGCAGGGACAGGGAGGAGGCGGCTACACCTTC; CDR3: CASSLAQGQGGGGYTF
D: -; J: TRBJ2-1; V: TRBV14; size: -; DNA: TGTGCCAGCAGCCTGCTTGGAGTCTTCTACAATGAGCAGTTCTTC; CDR3: CASSLLGVFYNEQFF
D: -; J: TRBJ2-1; V: TRBV10-2; size: -; DNA: TGCGCCAGCCGGGATGCGGACAGCCTCGATTATGAGCAGTTCTTC; CDR3: CASRDADSLDYEQFF
D: -; J: TRBJ1-2; V: TRBV18; size: few; DNA: TGTGCCAGCTCACCTCCGGACGGGGGATTGGTCTACACCTTC; CDR3: CASSPPDGGLVYTF
D: TRBD1; J: TRBJ2-3; V: TRBV28; size: -; DNA: TGTGCCAGCAGTTTACCGGGACAGGAGACTTTCACAGATACGCAGTATTTT; CDR3: CASSLPGQETFTDTQYF
D: TRBD1; J: TRBJ1-1; V: TRBV15; size: -; DNA: TGTGCCACCAGCAGAGATCGAGGACAGGGGATATGGATGAACACTGAAGCTTTCTTT; CDR3: CATSRDRGQGIWMNTEAFF
D: -; J: TRBJ1-1; V: TRBV14; size: -; DNA: TGTGCCAGCAGCCAAGACAGCGGTGCGGCTGAAGCTTTCTTC; CDR3: CASSQDSGAAEAFF
D: -; J: TRBJ1-1; V: TRBV11-2; size: -; DNA: TGTGCCAGCAGCGGCGACAGGAACACTGAAGCTTTCTTT; CDR3: CASSGDRNTEAFF
D: -; J: TRBJ1-1; V: TRBV2; size: -; DNA: TGTGCCAGCACCTCGGGACACCCCAACACTGAAGCTTTCTTT; CDR3: CASTSGHPNTEAFF
D: TRBD1; J: TRBJ1-5; V: TRBV6-1; size: -; DNA: TGTGCCAGCAGTGAAGCATCCAGGGGGAGACAGCCCCAGCATTTT; CDR3: CASSEASRGRQPQHF
D: -; J: TRBJ2-7; V: TRBV6-5; size: -; DNA: TGTGCCAGCAGGCGGGGGCAGGTCTCCTACGAGCAGTACTTC; CDR3: CASRRGQVSYEQYF
D: -; J: TRBJ2-1; V: TRBV7-9; size: -; DNA: TGTGCCAGCAGCTTAAGAGGGCAAACCTACAATGAGCAGTTCTTC; CDR3: CASSLRGQTYNEQFF
D: -; J: TRBJ1-5; V: TRBV2; size: -; DNA: TGTGCCAGCAGTGGGCGGGGGGGAAATCAGCCCCAGCATTTT; CDR3: CASSGRGGNQPQHF
D: -; J: TRBJ1-1; V: TRBV5-1; size: few; DNA: TGCGCCAGCAGCCTCTGGTTGACAGGGAACACTGAAGCTTTCTTT; CDR3: CASSLWLTGNTEAFF
D: TRBD1; J: TRBJ2-7; V: TRBV9; size: few; DNA: TGTGCCAGCAGCGCGTTGGACAGGGCTCTTTCCGAGCAGTACTTC; CDR3: CASSALDRALSEQYF
D: -; J: TRBJ1-1; V: TRBV30; size: few; DNA: TGTGCCTGGAGTAACAGCATGAACACTGAAGCTTTCTTT; CDR3: CAWSNSMNTEAFF
D: TRBD2; J: TRBJ2-5; V: TRBV5-1; size: -; DNA: TGCGCCAGCAGCTTGGCGGCCAGCGGGAGGAAAGAGACCCAGTACTTC; CDR3: CASSLAASGRKETQYF
D: TRBD2; J: TRBJ2-4; V: TRBV19; size: -; DNA: TGTGCCAGTAGTCCCCAAGCGGGAGGGCCGTCGGAAAACATTCAGTACTTC; CDR3: CASSPQAGGPSENIQYF
D: -; J: TRBJ2-7; V: TRBV18; size: -; DNA: TGTGCCAGCTCACCGACCCCACAGGACTACGAGCAGTACTTC; CDR3: CASSPTPQDYEQYF
D: -; J: TRBJ2-3; V: TRBV9; size: few; DNA: TGTGCCAGCGCTCTAACAGGGTTAGATACGCAGTATTTT; CDR3: CASALTGLDTQYF
D: -; J: TRBJ2-7; V: TRBV29-1; size: few; DNA: TGCAGCGTTAAGGGACTCGGCTCCTACGAGCAGTACTTC; CDR3: CSVKGLGSYEQYF
D: TRBD1; J: TRBJ1-1; V: TRBV19; size: few; DNA: TGTGCCAGTAGCGCGGCCGAGGACAGGGCTGAAGCTTTCTTT; CDR3: CASSAAEDRAEAFF
D: -; J: TRBJ1-2; V: TRBV2; size: few; DNA: TGTGCCAGCAGTGAAGCCGGAGGTGGGGTTAACTATGGCTACACCTTC; CDR3: CASSEAGGGVNYGYTF
D: -; J: TRBJ1-1; V: TRBV18; size: -; DNA: TGTGCCAGCTCACCGTTCCAGGGGCTAGAAACTGAAGCTTTCTTT; CDR3: CASSPFQGLETEAFF
D: TRBD2; J: TRBJ2-7; V: TRBV6-1; size: few; DNA: TGTGCCAGCAGTGAACCGGGTAGCGGGAACTCCTACGAGCAGTACTTC; CDR3: CASSEPGSGNSYEQYF
D: TRBD2; J: TRBJ2-5; V: TRBV2; size: -; DNA: TGTGCCAGCAGTGGTACCCGGGGGGGAGGAGAGACCCAGTACTTC; CDR3: CASSGTRGGGETQYF
D: TRBD1; J: TRBJ2-1; V: TRBV18; size: -; DNA: TGTGCCAGCTCACCACAGGCAGGGGGCTCCTACAATGAGCAGTTCTTC; CDR3: CASSPQAGGSYNEQFF
D: TRBD2; J: TRBJ2-1; V: TRBV6-1; size: few; DNA: TGTGCCAGCAGTGAGGAGTCTACTAGCGGGAGAACTAATGAGCAGTTCTTC; CDR3: CASSEESTSGRTNEQFF
D: TRBD1; J: TRBJ1-4; V: TRBV5-1; size: few; DNA: TGCGCCAGCAGCTCGGGACAGGGTAATGAAAAACTGTTTTTT; CDR3: CASSSGQGNEKLFF
D: TRBD1; J: TRBJ1-2; V: TRBV9; size: few; DNA: TGTGCCAGCAGCGTAGATAGGGGGCGGCCCCGCCCTCATGGCTACACCTTC; CDR3: CASSVDRGRPRPHGYTF
D: TRBD1; J: TRBJ2-7; V: TRBV9; size: few; DNA: TGTGCCAGCAAGGGACAGAAAGACTACGAGCAGTACTTC; CDR3: CASKGQKDYEQYF
D: -; J: TRBJ1-2; V: TRBV6-1; size: -; DNA: TGTGCCAGCAGTGAACAGGTCGCCATTAACTATGGCTACACCTTC; CDR3: CASSEQVAINYGYTF
D: TRBD1; J: TRBJ1-2; V: TRBV6-5; size: few; DNA: TGTGCCAGCAGACCGACAGGGGGCGCCCCGGGGGGCTACACCTTC; CDR3: CASRPTGGAPGGYTF
D: -; J: TRBJ2-7; V: TRBV12-2; size: -; DNA: TGTGCAAGTCTACCGGGGGGGGACTACTCTTTC; CDR3: CASLPGGDYSF
D: TRBD2; J: TRBJ2-5; V: TRBV10-3; size: few; DNA: TGTGCCATCAGCTCCCCCGAAAAGTTAGCGGGAGAGGGGGAGACCCAGTACTTC; CDR3: CAISSPEKLAGEGETQYF
D: -; J: TRBJ2-2; V: TRBV9; size: -; DNA: TGTGCCAGCGGAGGTACCGGGGAGCTGTTTTTT; CDR3: CASGGTGELFF
D: TRBD2; J: TRBJ2-2; V: TRBV2; size: -; DNA: TGTGCCAGCAGTGAACGTGGGAGGGTCGACACCGGGGAGCTGTTTTTT; CDR3: CASSERGRVDTGELFF